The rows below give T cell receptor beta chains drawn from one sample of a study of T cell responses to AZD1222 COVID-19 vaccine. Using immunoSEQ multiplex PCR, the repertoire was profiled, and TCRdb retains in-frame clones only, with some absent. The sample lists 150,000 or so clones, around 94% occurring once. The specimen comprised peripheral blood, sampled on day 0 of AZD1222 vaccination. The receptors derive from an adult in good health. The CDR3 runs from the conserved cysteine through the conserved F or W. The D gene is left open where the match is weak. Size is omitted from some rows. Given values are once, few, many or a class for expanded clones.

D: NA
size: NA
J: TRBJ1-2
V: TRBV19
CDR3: CASTPGVGANYGYTF
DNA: TGTGCCAGTACCCCGGGTGTGGGGGCTAACTATGGCTACACCTTC

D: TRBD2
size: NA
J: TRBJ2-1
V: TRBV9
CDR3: CASTGGRHHYEQFF
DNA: TGTGCCAGCACGGGCGGGAGGCACCACTATGAGCAGTTCTTC

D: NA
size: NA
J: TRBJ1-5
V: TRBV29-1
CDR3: CSVVVGYSNQPQHF
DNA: TGCAGCGTTGTGGTCGGATATAGCAATCAGCCCCAGCATTTT

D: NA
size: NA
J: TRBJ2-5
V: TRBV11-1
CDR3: CASSLFVGSRETQYF
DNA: TGTGCCAGCAGCTTATTTGTGGGTTCGAGGGAGACCCAGTACTTC

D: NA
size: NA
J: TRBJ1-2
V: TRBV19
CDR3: CASSAFYGYTF
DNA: TGTGCCAGTAGTGCCTTTTATGGCTACACCTTC

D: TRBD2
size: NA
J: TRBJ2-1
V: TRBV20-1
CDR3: CSASWTSGRSEQFF
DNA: TGCAGTGCTAGTTGGACTAGCGGGAGGAGTGAGCAGTTCTTC

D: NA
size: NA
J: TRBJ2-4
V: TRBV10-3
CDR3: CAISDGDIQYF
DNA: TGTGCCATCAGTGATGGGGACATTCAGTACTTC

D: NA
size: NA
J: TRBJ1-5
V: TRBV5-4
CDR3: CASSFGDQPQHF
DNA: TGTGCCAGCAGCTTTGGGGATCAGCCCCAGCATTTT

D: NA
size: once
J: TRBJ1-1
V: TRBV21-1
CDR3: CASRNDRDRVKAFF
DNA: TGTGCCAGCAGGAACGACCGGGACAGGGTAAAAGCTTTCTTT

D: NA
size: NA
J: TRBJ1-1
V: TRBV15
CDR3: CATRLGLDTEAFF
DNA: TGTGCCACCCGCCTAGGGTTGGACACTGAAGCTTTCTTT

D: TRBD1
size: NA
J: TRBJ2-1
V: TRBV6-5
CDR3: CASSRGNSYNEQFF
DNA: TGTGCCAGCAGCAGGGGGAACTCCTACAATGAGCAGTTCTTC

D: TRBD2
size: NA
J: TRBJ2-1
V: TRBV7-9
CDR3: CATPQRESPYNEQFF
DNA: TGTGCCACTCCTCAGCGGGAGAGTCCTTACAATGAGCAGTTCTTC

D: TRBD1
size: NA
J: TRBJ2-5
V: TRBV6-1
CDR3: CASSDPGTDPAQYF
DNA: TGTGCCAGCAGTGACCCCGGGACAGATCCCGCCCAGTACTTC

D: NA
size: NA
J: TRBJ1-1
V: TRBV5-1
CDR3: CASSLGQENTEAFF
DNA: TGCGCCAGCAGCTTGGGACAGGAGAACACTGAAGCTTTCTTT

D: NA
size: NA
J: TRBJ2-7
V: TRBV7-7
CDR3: CASGWVAALASYYEQYF
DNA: TGTGCCAGCGGCTGGGTAGCGGCCTTAGCCAGCTACTACGAGCAGTACTTC

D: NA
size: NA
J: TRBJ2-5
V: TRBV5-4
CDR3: CASSLYRGGQETQYF
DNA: TGTGCCAGCAGCCTGTACAGGGGGGGCCAAGAGACCCAGTACTTC

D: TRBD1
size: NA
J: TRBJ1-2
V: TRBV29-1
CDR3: CSFWTGGYGYTF
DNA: TGCAGCTTTTGGACAGGGGGCTATGGCTACACCTTC

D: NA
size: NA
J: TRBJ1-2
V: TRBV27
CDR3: CASRDLRQDYGYTF
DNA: TGTGCCAGCAGGGATCTACGACAGGACTATGGCTACACCTTC

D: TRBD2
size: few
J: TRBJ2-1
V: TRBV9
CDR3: CASSVTSGRVNEQFF
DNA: TGTGCCAGCAGCGTTACTAGCGGGAGGGTCAATGAGCAGTTCTTC

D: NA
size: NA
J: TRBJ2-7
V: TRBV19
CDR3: CASSMAVSYEQYF
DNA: TGTGCCAGTAGTATGGCTGTATCCTACGAGCAGTACTTC

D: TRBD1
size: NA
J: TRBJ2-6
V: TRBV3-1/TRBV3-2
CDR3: CASRVTGTLSGANVLTF
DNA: TGTGCCAGCAGAGTGACAGGGACCCTCTCTGGGGCCAACGTCCTGACTTTC

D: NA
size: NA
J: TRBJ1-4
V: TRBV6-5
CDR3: CASSYGRGATNEKLFF
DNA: TGTGCCAGCAGTTACGGACGGGGGGCAACTAATGAAAAACTGTTTTTT

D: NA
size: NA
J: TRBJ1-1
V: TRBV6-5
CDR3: CASTTNTEAFF
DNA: TGTGCCAGCACCACGAACACTGAAGCTTTCTTT

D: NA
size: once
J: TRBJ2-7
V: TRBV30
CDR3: CAWSVRSDEQYF
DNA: TGTGCCTGGAGTGTACGGAGCGACGAGCAGTACTTC

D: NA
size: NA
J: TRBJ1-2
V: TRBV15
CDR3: CATSRAGGNYGYTF
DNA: TGTGCCACCAGCAGAGCGGGAGGAAACTATGGCTACACCTTC

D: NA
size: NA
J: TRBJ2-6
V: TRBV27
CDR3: CASSYLAGANVLTF
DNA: TGTGCCAGCAGTTACCTGGCTGGGGCCAACGTCCTGACTTTC

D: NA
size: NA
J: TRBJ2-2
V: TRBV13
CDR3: CASSLGAIDTGELFF
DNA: TGTGCCAGCAGCTTAGGGGCGATCGACACCGGGGAGCTGTTTTTT

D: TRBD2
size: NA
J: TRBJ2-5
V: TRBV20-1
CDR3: CSASSGSRPETQYF
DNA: TGCAGTGCAAGTAGCGGGAGTAGGCCAGAGACCCAGTACTTC

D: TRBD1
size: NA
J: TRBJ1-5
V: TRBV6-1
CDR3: CASREQGLQPQHF
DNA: TGTGCCAGCAGGGAACAGGGGTTGCAGCCCCAGCATTTT

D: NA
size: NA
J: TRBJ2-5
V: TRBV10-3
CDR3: CAIPVGPEGETQYF
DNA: TGTGCCATCCCCGTAGGGCCGGAGGGAGAGACCCAGTACTTC

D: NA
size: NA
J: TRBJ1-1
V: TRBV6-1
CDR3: CASSDIGQCEAFF
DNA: TGTGCCAGCAGTGATATCGGACAGTGCGAAGCTTTCTTT

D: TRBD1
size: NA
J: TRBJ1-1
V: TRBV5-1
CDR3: CASSLGLDRGNTEAFF
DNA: TGCGCCAGCAGCTTGGGCCTCGACAGGGGGAACACTGAAGCTTTCTTT

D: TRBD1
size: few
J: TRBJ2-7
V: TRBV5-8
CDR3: CASSFHRGYEQYF
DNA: TGTGCCAGCAGCTTTCACAGGGGCTACGAGCAGTACTTC

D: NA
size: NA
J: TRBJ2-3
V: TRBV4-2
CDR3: CASSQFPGQFTDTQYF
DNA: TGTGCCAGCAGCCAATTTCCGGGACAATTCACAGATACGCAGTATTTT

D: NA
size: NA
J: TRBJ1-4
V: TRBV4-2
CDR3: CASSQDPSLNEKLFF
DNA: TGTGCCAGCAGCCAAGATCCCAGCCTTAATGAAAAACTGTTTTTT

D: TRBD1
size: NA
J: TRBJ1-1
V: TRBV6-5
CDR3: CASSPGGGGGTEAFF
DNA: TGTGCCAGCAGCCCAGGAGGGGGCGGCGGCACTGAAGCTTTCTTT

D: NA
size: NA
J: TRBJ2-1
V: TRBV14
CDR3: CASSQETRNNEQFF
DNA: TGTGCCAGCAGCCAAGAAACTAGGAATAATGAGCAGTTCTTC

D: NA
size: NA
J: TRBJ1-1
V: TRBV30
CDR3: CAWSKNTEAFF
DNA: TGTGCCTGGAGTAAGAACACTGAAGCTTTCTTT

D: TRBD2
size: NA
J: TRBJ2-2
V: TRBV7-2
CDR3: CASSFSGSLGELFF
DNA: TGTGCCAGCAGCTTTAGCGGGTCCCTCGGGGAGCTGTTTTTT

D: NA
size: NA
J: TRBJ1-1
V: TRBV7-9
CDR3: CASSPGRTEAFF
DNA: TGTGCCAGCAGCCCCGGACGGACCGAAGCTTTCTTT

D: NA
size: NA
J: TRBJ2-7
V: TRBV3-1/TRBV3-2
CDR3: CASSEGLPSEQYF
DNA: TGTGCCAGCAGCGAAGGACTACCCTCCGAGCAGTACTTC

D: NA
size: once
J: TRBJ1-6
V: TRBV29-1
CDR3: CSVRAAGINSPLHF
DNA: TGCAGCGTCCGAGCCGCAGGGATCAATTCACCCCTCCACTTT

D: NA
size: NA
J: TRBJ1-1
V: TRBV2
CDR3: CASSDVVGTEAFF
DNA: TGTGCCAGCAGTGATGTGGTGGGCACTGAAGCTTTCTTT

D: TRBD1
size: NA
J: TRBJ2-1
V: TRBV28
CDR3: CASSLTGGSYNEQFF
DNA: TGTGCCAGCAGCTTGACAGGGGGCTCCTACAATGAGCAGTTCTTC

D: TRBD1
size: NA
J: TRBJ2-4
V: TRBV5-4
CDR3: CASSSQGARGKNIQYF
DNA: TGTGCCAGCAGCTCCCAGGGGGCGAGGGGCAAAAACATTCAGTACTTC